The clone carrying this TCR beta chain was counted ten times or more. Its antigen is still unknown. This entry comes from a study of response to subunit inactivated influenza vaccine. Using its own MiXCR run on the RT-PCR reads, TCRdb lists one record per CDR3 protein. The profile covers about 520,000 distinct CDR3 sequences, with 25% appearing a single time and under 2.5% taken by the ten largest. Study-wide findings and caveats: It was suggested by the authors that few new T cells are recruited by each seasonal influenza vaccination.

The specimen was CD4+ T cells sorted from PBMCs, collected approximately 5 days after vaccination. The TCR was taken from a man in his fifties or sixties who received an inactivated influenza vaccine.

CDR3 sequence (DNA): TGTGCCAGCAGCCAGAGAGACACTGAAGCTTTCTTT. Protein sequence: CASSQRDTEAFF. The rearrangement joins TRBV3-1 to TRBJ1-1; D not resolved. CDR1 LGHDT and CDR2 YNNKEL come from the germline V gene (reference sequence). The V and J ends lost 3 bases and 3 bases respectively, with 5 bases between them. The CDR3 totals 12 residues. Looking up the rest from reference TRBV3-1 and TRBJ1-1 gives the full variable domain: DTAVSQTPKYLVTQMGNDKSIKCEQNLGHDTMYWYKQDSKKFLKIMFSYNNKELIINETVPNRFSPKSPDKAHLNLHINSLELGDSAVYFCASSQRDTEAFFGQGTRLTVV.